Listed below are T cell receptor beta chains from one sample, sequenced in a study of blood T cell repertoires in COVID-19. Libraries were prepared by immunoSEQ multiplex PCR; TCRdb keeps only in-frame clonotypes and omits some of them. The sample includes about 68,000 clones, around 87% of them seen just once. Sequenced material: peripheral blood. These receptors all stem from a man in his forties or fifties with acute or convalescent COVID-19. Both conserved end residues are part of each CDR3.

CAWSERGYTGELFF TRBV30
CASSGQGKQPQHF TRBV19
CASSRGTSGRRGANVLTF TRBV4-2
CASSSTQGLSGEQYF TRBV11-2
CATSGTGGHQPQHF TRBV24-1
CASRLAPGGAIYNEQFF TRBV12-2
CASSPLQGSQPQHF TRBV7-2
CASSIREASGNTIYF TRBV19
CASSLGLAGGFRSGANVLTF TRBV5-4
CAWSPGGIQPQHF TRBV30
CASSDLAGGPSGELFF TRBV6-1
CASSSLGGQVEAFF TRBV18
CASSSVAVDEQFF TRBV13
CASSQAPISGNEQYF TRBV3-1/TRBV3-2
CAISGLGGELFF TRBV10-3
CSASFPNSNQPQHF TRBV20-1
CATSDPVREGQNIQYF TRBV24-1
CASSLTGSFNEKLFF TRBV5-1
CASSPPGFTGELFF TRBV27
CASSLRHQTGTGNTIYF TRBV7-9
CASSSGGALPDTQYF TRBV5-8
CASSRTTRTDTQYF TRBV7-9
CAIDINTEAFF TRBV7-9
CASSYRSRLGSYEQYF TRBV6-5
CASGLVLPFVLAKYQETQYF TRBV12-5
CASSFSVNYGYTF TRBV27
CASSVFQRQTYGYTF TRBV5-6
CASDPNGRTEAFF TRBV12-3/TRBV12-4
CASSRGTANTGELFF TRBV5-4
CAQGPGVYGYTF TRBV5-8
CASGTSGNLEDEQFF TRBV11-2
CASSPWTGRDQPQHF TRBV4-1
CASSVATTSGYNEQFF TRBV9
CASRGTGGGFGEKLFF TRBV10-2
CASSLLLAGLPETQYF TRBV5-4
CASSPDRAGGQPQHF TRBV6-6
CASSRQGLAGRDTQYF TRBV27
CASSATGANYGYTF TRBV6-5
CASSPLTGISGNTIYF TRBV3-1/TRBV3-2
CASSQGGPDLNNEQFF TRBV4-3
CASGGTGGHEQYF TRBV28